One and the same sample provided the 13 T cell receptor beta chains below, sequenced in a study of blood T cell repertoires in COVID-19. TCRdb keeps only in-frame clones here, not all; method: immunoSEQ multiplex PCR. The table records 310,000 or so clones, about nine tenths of them present only once. Sequencing used PBMCs or T cells enriched from blood (not recorded which). These receptors all stem from a woman under 30 who had recovered from COVID-19.

This chain joins TRBV4-3 and TRBJ2-1; possibly TRBD1 for D (5 bases). Germline V CDR1 and CDR2: LGHNA, YSLEER. V lost 0 bases to trimming and J lost 4 bases, with 16 bases between them. CDR3 length: 17 residues. The CDR3 DNA reads as TGCGCCAGCAGCCAAGATGGGGCCCGCAGGCGGTACAATGAGCAGTTCTTC. Amino acids: CASSQDGARRRYNEQFF.

The chain has TRBV18 and TRBJ1-3, with 7 bases matching TRBD1. Germline CDR1 and CDR2: KGHSH and LQKENI. V lost 3 bases, J lost 2 bases, and 1 base stayed unmatched. This CDR3 comprises 14 residues. CDR3 DNA sequence: TGTGCCAGCTCACCCGACAGGGCTGGAAACACCATATATTTT. Translating gives CASSPDRAGNTIYF.

This clone showed up many times. The V gene is TRBV7-2, the J gene TRBJ2-2, with 7 bases that match TRBD2. The CDR3 runs 14 residues. After removal of 5 bases from V and 6 bases from J, the junction contained 6 bases not matched to a gene. Looked up from germline, CDR1 is SGHTA and CDR2 is FQGNSA. The DNA for the CDR3 is TGTGCCAGCAGCGCCACTAGCGAGCCCGGGGAGCTGTTTTTT. As protein: CASSATSEPGELFF.

The V and J genes are TRBV24-1 and TRBJ2-1; TRBD1 might be the D (5 bases). V shed 7 bases and J shed 5 bases, with 11 bases lying between them. This CDR3 comprises 13 residues. Looked up from germline, CDR1 is KGHDR and CDR2 is SFDVKD. This chain's CDR3 is CATSGQGHNEQFF. The CDR3 DNA is TGTGCCACCAGCGGGCAGGGTCACAATGAGCAGTTCTTC.

This chain uses TRBV6-5 with TRBJ1-2; maybe TRBD1 (5 bases). The CDR3 is 15 amino acids. Per the germline V gene, CDR1 is MNHEY and CDR2 is SVGAGI. Trimming removed 1 base at V and 4 bases at J, with 13 bases between. The CDR3 region is CASSYWAGLGYGYTF. CDR3 DNA sequence: TGTGCCAGCAGTTACTGGGCAGGGTTGGGCTATGGCTACACCTTC.

V and J are TRBV10-2 and TRBJ1-6; the D gene is possibly TRBD1 (5 bases). The ends were cut back, 5 bases at V and 15 bases at J, with 17 bases in the middle. Germline values: CDR1 WSHSY, CDR2 SAAADI. This CDR3 contains 13 residues. The CDR3 sequence is CASSKGSPGLLHF. CDR3 nucleotide sequence: TGCGCCAGCAGTAAGGGGTCCCCCGGGCTCCTCCACTTT.

The CDR3: CASSLGGLAGGSYNEQFF. The DNA for the CDR3 is TGTGCCAGCAGCTTGGGGGGACTAGCGGGTGGCTCCTACAATGAGCAGTTCTTC. The chain joins TRBV5-4 to TRBJ2-1; 12 positions agree with TRBD2. This CDR3 contains 18 residues. Germline V gene sequence: CDR1 SGHNT, CDR2 YYREEE (reference sequence). Trimming at V came to 0 bases and at J to 0 bases, leaving 4 bases not matched to a gene. The full variable domain, in which reference TRBV5-4 and TRBJ2-1 provide the parts outside the CDR3, is ETGVTQSPTHLIKTRGQQVTLRCSSQSGHNTVSWYQQALGQGPQFIFQYYREEENGRGNFPPRFSGLQFPNYSSELNVNALELDDSALYLCASSLGGLAGGSYNEQFFGPGTRLTVL.

The J gene is TRBJ2-7, the V gene TRBV7-2; D gene uncertain. V gave up 2 bases and J gave up 2 bases, with 13 bases separating them. Germline V CDR1 and CDR2: SGHTA, FQGNSA. This CDR3 region has 15 residues. In nucleotides, the CDR3 is TGTGCCAGCAGCTTACAGGCCAGGCCAGCCTACGAGCAGTACTTC. Translated: CASSLQARPAYEQYF.

The V and J genes are TRBV5-4 and TRBJ2-7; 9 bases match TRBD1. This CDR3 region has 16 residues. From germline, CDR1 is SGHNT and CDR2 YYREEE (reference sequence). J lost 5 bases, V lost 3 bases, and 12 bases had no gene match. The CDR3 sequence is CASSSGTGIFRDEQYF. CDR3 DNA: TGTGCCAGCAGCTCCGGGACAGGGATATTTCGAGACGAGCAGTACTTC.

This chain connects TRBV28 to TRBJ1-4; D remains unclear. Trimming shortened V by 5 bases and J by 8 bases, and 21 bases separated the two germline ends. The germline CDR1 and CDR2 sequences are MDHEN and SYDVKM. The CDR3 has 16 residues. CDR3 amino acids: CASSLSGETSGEKLFF. The CDR3 bases are TGTGCCAGCAGTCTCAGCGGGGAGACATCTGGGGAAAAACTGTTTTTT.

This clone was recorded once. In DNA, the CDR3 is TGTGCCAGCTCACAGGGACAGACTAACTATGGCTACACCTTC. Translation gives CASSQGQTNYGYTF. This chain links TRBV18 with TRBJ1-2; TRBD1 aligns across 7 bases. Germline V gives CDR1 KGHSH, CDR2 LQKENI. Unmatched junction bases numbered 2, after V lost 4 bases and J lost 0 bases. The CDR3 has 14 amino acids.

The V gene is TRBV15, the J gene TRBJ2-7, with 8 positions matching TRBD2. The CDR3 covers 19 residues. J gave up 3 bases and V 5 bases, and 21 bases lay outside the gene matches. Germline V lookup: CDR1 LNHNV, CDR2 YYDKDF (reference sequence). CDR3 sequence (DNA): TGTGCCACCAGCGGACTCGACAGGCTCACCGGGACTAGTGGCTACGAGCAGTACTTC. This encodes CATSGLDRLTGTSGYEQYF.

V gene TRBV28 combines with J gene TRBJ1-2; 9 bases match TRBD1. The CDR3 runs 17 residues. After removal of 8 bases from V and 8 bases from J, the junction contained 21 bases not matched to a gene. Germline CDR1 is MDHEN and CDR2 is SYDVKM. As DNA, the CDR3 is TGTGCCAGCGGGAACCTCTTAAACCCACAGGGGGCGCGGGGCTACACCTTC. Protein sequence: CASGNLLNPQGARGYTF.